A selection of T cell receptor beta chains follows, all from one sample in a study of response to subunit inactivated influenza vaccine. MiXCR, applied by TCRdb to the RT-PCR reads, yields one record per CDR3 protein. Of 150,000 or so distinct CDR3 sequences in the sample, roughly 11% were seen once. Material: non-naive T cells sorted from PBMCs, obtained 40 to 50 days after vaccination. These receptors were obtained from a man over 45 who received an inactivated influenza vaccine. The CDR3 runs from the conserved cysteine through the conserved F or W. Fields, in order: D gene, J gene, clone size, V gene, CDR3 length, CDR3 protein, CDR3 DNA. The D gene is left open where the match is weak. Size is stated for part of the rows, as once, few or many counts, or as a class when the clone is expanded.

- TRBJ1-3 few TRBV5-1 14 CASSLGDLGNTIYF TGCGCCAGCAGCTTGGGGGACCTAGGGAACACCATATATTTT
TRBD1 TRBJ1-1 few TRBV6-2/TRBV6-3 16 CASSSALRDRLSEAFF TGTGCCAGCAGTTCCGCCCTCCGGGACAGATTATCTGAAGCTTTCTTT
TRBD1 TRBJ1-1 few TRBV25-1 15 CASSGYRGRDTEAFF TGTGCCAGCAGTGGGTACAGGGGGCGGGACACTGAAGCTTTCTTT
TRBD2 TRBJ2-3 many TRBV9 18 CASSAFVGTSGRTDTQYF TGTGCCAGCAGCGCATTCGTTGGGACTAGCGGGAGAACAGATACGCAGTATTTT
TRBD1 TRBJ2-1 - TRBV4-2 18 CASSQAGTGGATYNEQFF TGTGCCAGCAGCCAAGCTGGGACAGGGGGAGCAACCTACAATGAGCAGTTCTTC
TRBD1 TRBJ2-5 few TRBV6-5 14 CASSYDRAGETQYF TGTGCCAGCAGTTACGACAGGGCGGGAGAGACCCAGTACTTC
- TRBJ1-1 - TRBV29-1 12 CSVDMGRAEAFF TGCAGCGTTGACATGGGCAGGGCTGAAGCTTTCTTT
- TRBJ2-6 - TRBV27 15 CASSLSGTGANVLAF TGTGCCAGCAGTTTGTCCGGGACTGGGGCCAACGTCCTGGCTTTC
TRBD1 TRBJ1-6 few TRBV7-6 14 CASSRDRINSPLHF TGTGCCAGCAGCCGGGACAGAATTAATTCACCCCTCCACTTT
TRBD1 TRBJ1-5 few TRBV7-3 15 CASSLTGGNNQPQHF TGTGCCAGCAGCTTAACAGGGGGCAACAATCAGCCCCAGCATTTT
TRBD2 TRBJ2-1 few TRBV19 14 CASSPGLEKNEQFF TGTGCCAGTAGTCCAGGACTAGAAAAGAATGAGCAGTTCTTC
TRBD2 TRBJ2-5 many TRBV5-6 17 CASSSGGGGPDQETQYF TGTGCCAGCAGCTCGGGCGGCGGGGGGCCCGACCAAGAGACCCAGTACTTC
TRBD2 TRBJ2-1 few TRBV5-1 16 CASSQTTSGRGNEQFF TGCGCCAGCAGCCAAACGACTAGCGGACGGGGGAATGAGCAGTTCTTC
- TRBJ1-6 few TRBV12-3/TRBV12-4 14 CASSSNLGRSPLHF TGTGCCAGCAGTTCAAACTTAGGTCGTTCACCCCTCCACTTT
TRBD2 TRBJ2-7 many TRBV20-1 15 CSARDFTSGAYEQYF TGCAGTGCTAGAGATTTTACTAGCGGGGCCTACGAGCAGTACTTC
- TRBJ1-2 few TRBV7-8 16 CASSLSRGRPDYGYTF TGTGCCAGCAGCTTGAGTCGGGGGCGCCCTGACTATGGCTACACCTTC
- TRBJ1-2 - TRBV14 15 CASSQGWGTGYGYTF TGTGCCAGCAGCCAAGGTTGGGGGACGGGCTATGGCTACACCTTC
TRBD1 TRBJ1-2 few TRBV20-1 16 CSARVLRDRGFNGYTF TGCAGTGCTAGAGTGTTAAGGGACAGGGGATTCAATGGCTACACCTTC
- TRBJ1-1 many TRBV5-1 15 CASSLGDLGGGTAFF TGCGCCAGCAGCTTGGGGGATCTGGGCGGCGGAACAGCTTTCTTT
TRBD2 TRBJ2-3 - TRBV12-3/TRBV12-4 15 CASGLAGGNTDTQYF TGTGCCAGCGGCCTAGCGGGGGGAAACACAGATACGCAGTATTTT
TRBD2 TRBJ2-3 few TRBV20-1 20 CSAFREWGTSGSKRTDTQYF TGCAGTGCTTTCAGGGAGTGGGGGACTAGCGGGAGTAAAAGGACAGATACGCAGTATTTT
TRBD2 TRBJ2-1 many TRBV5-1 15 CASSPGTSVRNEQFF TGCGCCAGCAGCCCCGGGACTAGTGTTAGGAATGAGCAGTTCTTC
- TRBJ2-7 many TRBV5-1 14 CASRRQPEPYEQYF TGCGCCAGCAGGAGACAGCCTGAACCCTACGAGCAGTACTTC
TRBD1 TRBJ2-3 many TRBV5-1 15 CASSLQGQGPDTQYF TGCGCCAGCAGCCTACAGGGACAGGGCCCAGATACGCAGTATTTT
- TRBJ2-1 - TRBV3-1 15 CASSQGASGYNEQFF TGTGCCAGCAGCCAGGGGGCTAGCGGATACAATGAGCAGTTCTTC
- TRBJ2-1 few TRBV7-2 11 CASSLTYVQFF TGTGCCAGCAGCTTAACCTACGTGCAGTTCTTC
- TRBJ1-6 many TRBV6-2/TRBV6-3 13 CASKPGPNSPLHF TGTGCCAGCAAACCGGGACCGAATTCACCCCTCCACTTT
- TRBJ1-6 few TRBV12-3/TRBV12-4 15 CASSLVRGLVSPLHF TGTGCCAGCAGTTTAGTTCGGGGGCTCGTTTCACCCCTCCACTTT
TRBD1 TRBJ2-7 many TRBV29-1 15 CSVEAITTGVGEQYF TGCAGCGTTGAAGCTATAACTACAGGGGTCGGCGAGCAGTACTTC
- TRBJ2-1 many TRBV7-2 14 CASSPGYPYNEQFF TGTGCCAGCAGTCCGGGGTACCCCTACAATGAGCAGTTCTTC
TRBD2 TRBJ2-7 - TRBV11-2 15 CASSPRLAGMGEQYF TGTGCCAGCAGCCCACGCCTAGCGGGAATGGGAGAGCAGTACTTC
TRBD2 TRBJ2-5 few TRBV14 17 CASSQESGRGPGETQYF TGTGCCAGCAGCCAAGAATCCGGGAGGGGTCCAGGAGAGACCCAGTACTTC
TRBD2 TRBJ2-1 once TRBV6-2/TRBV6-3 16 CASRGLAGETYNEQFF TGTGCCAGCAGGGGCTTAGCGGGGGAGACCTACAATGAGCAGTTCTTC
TRBD1 TRBJ1-2 - TRBV10-3 13 CATRGGGGYGYTF TGTGCCACCAGAGGGGGCGGCGGCTATGGCTACACCTTC
- TRBJ2-5 - TRBV28 13 CASSSGLLGTQYF TGTGCCAGCAGTTCGGGACTCCTGGGGACCCAGTACTTC
TRBD2 TRBJ2-5 - TRBV7-8 17 CASSPGTSGRAKETQYF TGTGCCAGCAGCCCGGGGACTAGCGGGAGAGCGAAAGAGACCCAGTACTTC